The entry below gives a single T cell receptor (beta chain) sequence along with its context. The antigen is undetermined. Germline lookup yields CDR1 LGHDT and CDR2 YNNKEL (reference sequence). The CDR3 loop spans 20 amino acids. Trimming at V came to 1 base and at J to 0 bases, leaving 9 bases not matched to a gene. This sample was included in a study of blood T cells in healthy people across ages. The authors drew 8.5 to 10 milliliters of peripheral blood from each donor. A minimum of 7 million PBMCs was isolated per sample. Extracted total RNA amounted to at least 5.5 micrograms for each sample. General study findings and limits: Aged donors had fewer naive CD4+ cells and lower diversity than long-lived donors.

A sample-barcoded 5' primer and a J-beta primer mix were used in a second PCR of roughly 7 to 11 cycles. Using its own MiXCR run on the 5' RACE reads, TCRdb lists one record per CDR3 protein. The sample has approximately 1,000,000 distinct CDR3 sequences; about two fifths are singletons. This clonotype was sampled from a man between 18 and 29 years old in good health. The sequenced sample consisted of blood. The rearrangement joins TRBV3-1 to TRBJ2-1; 13 nucleotides align to TRBD2. The CDR3 here is CASSQGRLAGGSSSYNEQFF. The CDR3 nucleotides are TGTGCCAGCAGCCAAGGAAGACTAGCGGGGGGTAGTAGCTCCTACAATGAGCAGTTCTTC.